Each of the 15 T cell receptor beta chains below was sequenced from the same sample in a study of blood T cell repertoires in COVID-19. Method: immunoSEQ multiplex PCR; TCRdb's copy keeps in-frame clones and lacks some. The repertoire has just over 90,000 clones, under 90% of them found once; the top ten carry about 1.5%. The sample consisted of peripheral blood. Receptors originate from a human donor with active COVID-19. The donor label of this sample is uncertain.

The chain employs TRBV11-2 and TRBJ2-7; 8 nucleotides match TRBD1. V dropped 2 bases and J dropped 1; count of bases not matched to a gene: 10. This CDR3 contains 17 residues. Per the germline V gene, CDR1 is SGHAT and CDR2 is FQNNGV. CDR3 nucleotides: TGTGCCAGCAGCTTACTCCGACAGGGGAGTGCGTCCTACGAGCAGTACTTC. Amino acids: CASSLLRQGSASYEQYF.

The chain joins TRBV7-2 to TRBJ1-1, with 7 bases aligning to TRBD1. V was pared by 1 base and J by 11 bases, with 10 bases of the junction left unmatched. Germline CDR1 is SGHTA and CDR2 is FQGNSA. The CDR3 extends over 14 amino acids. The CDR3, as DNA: TGTGCCAGCAGCTTAGAAGGTCTGGGACAGAGCGCTTTCTTT. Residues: CASSLEGLGQSAFF. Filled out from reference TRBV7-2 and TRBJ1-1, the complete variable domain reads GAGVSQSPSNKVTEKGKDVELRCDPISGHTALYWYRQSLGQGLEFLIYFQGNSAPDKSGLPSDRFSAERTGGSVSTLTIQRTQQEDSAVYLCASSLEGLGQSAFFGQGTRLTVV.

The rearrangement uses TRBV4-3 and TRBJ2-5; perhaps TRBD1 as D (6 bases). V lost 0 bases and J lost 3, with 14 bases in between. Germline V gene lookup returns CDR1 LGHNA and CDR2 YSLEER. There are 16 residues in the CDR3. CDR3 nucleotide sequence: TGCGCCAGCAGCCAAGATCCCTTGGACAGAGAAGAGACCCAGTACTTC. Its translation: CASSQDPLDREETQYF.

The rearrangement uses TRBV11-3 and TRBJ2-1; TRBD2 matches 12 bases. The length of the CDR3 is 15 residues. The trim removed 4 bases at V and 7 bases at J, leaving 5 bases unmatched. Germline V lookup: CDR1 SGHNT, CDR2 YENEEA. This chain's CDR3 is CASSSSSGGGNEQFF. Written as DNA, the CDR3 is TGTGCCAGCAGCTCGTCTAGCGGGGGGGGGAATGAGCAGTTCTTC.

CDR3 sequence reads: CASSLGGIRGEQFF. The CDR3 DNA sequence: TGTGCCAGCAGCTTAGGAGGGATTAGAGGTGAGCAGTTCTTC. The genes are TRBV7-9 and TRBJ2-1; D possibly corresponds to TRBD2 (5 bases). This CDR3 has 14 amino acids. From germline, CDR1 is SEHNR and CDR2 FQNEAQ (reference sequence). V was clipped by 1 base and J by 9 bases, with 13 bases between them.

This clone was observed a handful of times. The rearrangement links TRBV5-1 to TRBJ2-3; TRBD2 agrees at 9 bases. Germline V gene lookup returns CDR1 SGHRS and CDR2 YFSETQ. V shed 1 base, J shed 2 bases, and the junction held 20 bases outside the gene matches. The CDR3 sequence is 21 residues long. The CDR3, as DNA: TGCGCCAGCAGCTTGTGGAACAGGGGCACTAGCGGGCCCACTTCCACAGATACGCAGTATTTT. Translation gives CASSLWNRGTSGPTSTDTQYF.

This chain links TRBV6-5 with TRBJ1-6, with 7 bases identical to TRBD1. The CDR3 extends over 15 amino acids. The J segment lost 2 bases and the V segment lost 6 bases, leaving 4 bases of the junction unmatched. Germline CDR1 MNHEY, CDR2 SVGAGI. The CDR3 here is CASRQGNPYNSPLHF. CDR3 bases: TGTGCCAGCAGACAGGGGAATCCCTATAATTCACCCCTCCACTTT.

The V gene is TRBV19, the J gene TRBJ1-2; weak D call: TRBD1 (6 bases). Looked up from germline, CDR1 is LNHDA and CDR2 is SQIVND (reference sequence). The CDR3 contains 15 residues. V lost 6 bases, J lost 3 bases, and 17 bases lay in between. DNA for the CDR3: TGTGCCAGTAGAAACCCAGGGGTCATGGACTATGGCTACACCTTC. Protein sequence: CASRNPGVMDYGYTF. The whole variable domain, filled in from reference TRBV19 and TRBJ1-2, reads DGGITQSPKYLFRKEGQNVTLSCEQNLNHDAMYWYRQDPGQGLRLIYYSQIVNDFQKGDIAEGYSVSREKKESFPLTVTSAQKNPTAFYLCASRNPGVMDYGYTFGSGTRLTVV.

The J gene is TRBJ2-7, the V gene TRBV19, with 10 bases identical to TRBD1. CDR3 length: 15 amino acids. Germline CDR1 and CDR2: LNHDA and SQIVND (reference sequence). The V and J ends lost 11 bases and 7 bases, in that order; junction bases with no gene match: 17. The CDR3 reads CASRGGQGLSEEQYF. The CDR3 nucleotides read TGTGCCTCTCGCGGGGGACAGGGGTTAAGTGAAGAGCAGTACTTC.

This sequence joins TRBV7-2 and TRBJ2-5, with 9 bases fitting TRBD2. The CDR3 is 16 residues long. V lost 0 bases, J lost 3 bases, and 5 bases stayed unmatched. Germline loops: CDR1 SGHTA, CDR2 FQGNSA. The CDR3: CASSLAGLALKETQYF. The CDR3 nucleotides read TGTGCCAGCAGCTTAGCGGGACTAGCCTTAAAAGAGACCCAGTACTTC.

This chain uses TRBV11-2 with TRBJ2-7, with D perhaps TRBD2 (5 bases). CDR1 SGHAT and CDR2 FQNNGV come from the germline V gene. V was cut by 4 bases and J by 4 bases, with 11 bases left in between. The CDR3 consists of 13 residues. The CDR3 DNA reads TGTGCCAGCAGCTGGAGGAGAAGTTACGAGCAGTACTTC. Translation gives CASSWRRSYEQYF. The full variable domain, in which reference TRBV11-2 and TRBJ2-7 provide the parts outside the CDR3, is EAGVAQSPRYKIIEKRQSVAFWCNPISGHATLYWYQQILGQGPKLLIQFQNNGVVDDSQLPKDRFSAERLKGVDSTLKIQPAKLEDSAVYLCASSWRRSYEQYFGPGTRLTVT.

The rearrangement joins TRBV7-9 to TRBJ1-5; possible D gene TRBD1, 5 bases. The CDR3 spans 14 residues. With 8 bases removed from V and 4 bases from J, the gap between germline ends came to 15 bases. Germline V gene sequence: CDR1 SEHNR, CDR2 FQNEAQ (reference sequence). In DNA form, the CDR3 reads TGTGCCAGCTCTCGCTTTGGGGGGAATCAGCCCCAGCATTTT. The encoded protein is CASSRFGGNQPQHF. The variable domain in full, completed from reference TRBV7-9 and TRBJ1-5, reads DTGVSQNPRHKITKRGQNVTFRCDPISEHNRLYWYRQTLGQGPEFLTYFQNEAQLEKSRLLSDRFSAERPKGSFSTLEIQRTEQGDSAMYLCASSRFGGNQPQHFGDGTRLSIL.

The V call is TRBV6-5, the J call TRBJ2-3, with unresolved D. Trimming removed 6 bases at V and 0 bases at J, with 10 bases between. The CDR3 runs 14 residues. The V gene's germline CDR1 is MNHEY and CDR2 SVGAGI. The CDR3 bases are TGTGCCAGCAGCCCAGGCGCTAGCACAGATACGCAGTATTTT. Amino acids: CASSPGASTDTQYF.

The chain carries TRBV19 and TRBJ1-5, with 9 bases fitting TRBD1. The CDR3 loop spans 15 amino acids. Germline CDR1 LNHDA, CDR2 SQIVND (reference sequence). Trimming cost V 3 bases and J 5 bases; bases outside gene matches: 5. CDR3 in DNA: TGTGCCAGTAGTATTCAACAGGGGGCGCATCAGCCCCAGCATTTT. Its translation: CASSIQQGAHQPQHF.

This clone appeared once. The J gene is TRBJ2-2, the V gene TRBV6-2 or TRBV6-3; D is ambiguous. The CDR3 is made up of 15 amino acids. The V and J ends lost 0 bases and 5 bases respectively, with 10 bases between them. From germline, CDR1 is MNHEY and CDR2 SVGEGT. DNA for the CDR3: TGTGCCAGCAGTTACTCGATTCGGAGAACCGGGGAGCTGTTTTTT. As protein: CASSYSIRRTGELFF.